This T cell receptor (beta chain) was identified in a study of cytomegalovirus exposure and HLA in healthy donors. V dropped 6 bases and J dropped 7; count of bases not matched to a gene: 3. The germline V gene has CDR1 SNHLY and CDR2 FYNNEI. The CDR3 is 14 amino acids. TCRdb's copy holds only in-frame clones and misses some; the assay was immunoSEQ multiplex PCR. The data show about 190,000 clones, with over 65% seen just once and roughly 7% held by the top ten. Sequenced sample: PBMCs. This sequence was found in a man aged 18-30 years in good health and CMV-seropositive. This chain joins TRBV2 and TRBJ2-1; 13 bases are shared with TRBD2. CDR3 coding DNA: TGTGCCAGCAGCCCGGGACTAGCGGGAAATGAGCAGTTCTTC. As protein: CASSPGLAGNEQFF.